Below, 10 T cell receptor beta chains from the same sample are listed, as sequenced in a study of cytomegalovirus exposure and HLA in healthy donors. The PCR ran on 60 Vbeta and 13 Jbeta primers. Method: immunoSEQ multiplex PCR; TCRdb's copy keeps in-frame clones and lacks some. The profile shows some 130,000 clones, around 80% of them singletons. Sequencing was carried out using PBMCs. Source of these receptors: a woman aged 50 to 60 in good health and CMV-seronegative.

The rearrangement links TRBV28 to TRBJ1-5, with 7 bases matching TRBD1. Germline-derived CDR1 and CDR2 are MDHEN and SYDVKM. This CDR3 spans 15 amino acids. Germline trimming cut 5 bases from V and 5 bases from J; bases unmatched to any gene: 9. The CDR3 is CASSRRSGGYQPQHF. Here the CDR3 DNA reads TGTGCCAGCAGTCGTCGATCAGGGGGATATCAGCCCCAGCATTTT.

The CDR3 nucleotides are TGCGCCAGCAGCGTTGGCCCCAATGAGCAGTTCTTC. Its protein is CASSVGPNEQFF. The chain joins TRBV5-1 to TRBJ2-1; D is ambiguous. Trimming cost V 4 bases and J 6 bases, with 8 bases left between them. The CDR3 runs 12 residues. Germline V gene data show CDR1 as SGHRS and CDR2 as YFSETQ.

The V and J genes are TRBV4-3 and TRBJ2-7; 13 nucleotides match TRBD2. Per the germline V gene, CDR1 is LGHNA and CDR2 is YSLEER. V was clipped by 0 bases and J by 6 bases; unmatched bases: 8. CDR3 size: 17 residues. The CDR3 DNA sequence: TGCGCCAGCAGCCAAGAGGTAGGACTAGCGGGAGCGATCGAGCAGTACTTC. Translating gives CASSQEVGLAGAIEQYF.

This sequence joins TRBV7-2 and TRBJ1-6; possibly TRBD1 for D (6 bases). V was pared by 4 bases and J by 4 bases, with 14 bases between. The germline CDR1 and CDR2 sequences are SGHTA and FQGNSA. The CDR3 has 16 residues. In nucleotides, the CDR3 is TGTGCCAGCAGCTCGGACAGCAAATCTTATAATTCACCCCTCCACTTT. Translated: CASSSDSKSYNSPLHF. The whole variable domain, filled in from reference TRBV7-2 and TRBJ1-6, reads GAGVSQSPSNKVTEKGKDVELRCDPISGHTALYWYRQSLGQGLEFLIYFQGNSAPDKSGLPSDRFSAERTGGSVSTLTIQRTQQEDSAVYLCASSSDSKSYNSPLHFGNGTRLTVT.

The chain has TRBV4-2 and TRBJ2-3, with TRBD2 as a possible D gene (6 bases). The germline V and J ends were trimmed by 3 bases and 4 bases, with 8 bases remaining between them. Germline-derived CDR1 and CDR2 are LGHNA and YNFKEQ. CDR3 size: 13 residues. CDR3: CASSHRLADTQYF. In nucleotides, the CDR3 is TGTGCCAGCAGCCACAGACTAGCAGATACGCAGTATTTT.

The chain uses TRBV27 and TRBJ2-7; no definite D call. V lost 8 bases and J lost 1, with 12 bases in between. The germline CDR1 and CDR2 sequences are MNHEY and SMNVEV (reference sequence). This CDR3 contains 13 residues. The CDR3 region is CASATHFSYEQYF. The CDR3 DNA follows: TGTGCCAGCGCTACCCACTTTTCCTACGAGCAGTACTTC.

The chain combines TRBV7-2 with TRBJ1-1; D is perhaps TRBD1 (6 bases). In germline, CDR1 is SGHTA, CDR2 FQGNSA. The V end lost 1 base, the J end lost 0 bases, and 12 bases lay between the germline ends. CDR3 length equals 16 residues. The CDR3 reads CASSLGNRAMNTEAFF. The CDR3, as DNA: TGTGCCAGCAGCTTAGGGAACAGGGCTATGAACACTGAAGCTTTCTTT.

The chain couples TRBV6-1 to TRBJ2-5; TRBD1 matches at 8 bases. There are 13 residues in the CDR3. The germline V gene encodes CDR1 MNHNS and CDR2 SASEGT. Trimming removed 8 bases from V and 5 bases from J; junction bases left unmatched: 7. DNA of the CDR3: TGTGCCAGCGACGACAGGGGTCGGGAGACCCAGTACTTC. Translating it yields CASDDRGRETQYF.

The genes are TRBV28 and TRBJ1-3; D may be TRBD1 (5 bases). The CDR3 runs to 12 residues. The germline V gene has CDR1 MDHEN and CDR2 SYDVKM. Trimming pared 11 bases from V and 4 bases from J, leaving 12 bases between. The CDR3 nucleotides read TGTGCCGCCGCGGGGGGAGGAAACACCATATATTTT. It encodes CAAAGGGNTIYF. Combining the CDR3 with reference TRBV28 and TRBJ1-3 gives the whole variable domain DVKVTQSSRYLVKRTGEKVFLECVQDMDHENMFWYRQDPGLGLRLIYFSYDVKMKEKGDIPEGYSVSREKKERFSLILESASTNQTSMYLCAAAGGGNTIYFGEGSWLTVV.

The chain's CDR3 is CASSRRVVSGNTIYF. CDR3 DNA sequence: TGTGCCAGCAGCCGCCGGGTAGTCTCTGGAAACACCATATATTTT. The chain couples TRBV5-8 to TRBJ1-3, with D uncertain. The ends were cut back, 4 bases at V and 0 bases at J, with 11 bases in the middle. From germline, CDR1 is SGHTS and CDR2 YDEGEE. This CDR3 comprises 15 residues. Together with reference TRBV5-8 and TRBJ1-3, the CDR3 gives the full variable domain: EAGVTQSPTHLIKTRGQQATLRCSPISGHTSVYWYQQALGLGLQFLLWYDEGEERNRGNFPPRFSGRQFPNYSSELNVNALELEDSALYLCASSRRVVSGNTIYFGEGSWLTVV.